This T cell receptor (beta chain) was found in a study of blood T cell repertoires in COVID-19. About the research overall: Samples of COVID-19 (acute and convalescent) were obtained from the United States, Italy and Spain. Sources were T cells, B-cell-depleted T cells, or PBMCs; the material itself was cDNA or gDNA.

Germline V CDR1 and CDR2: MNHEY, SVGAGI. The CDR3 has 13 amino acids. Trimming pared 6 bases from V and 5 bases from J, leaving 11 bases between. The data were produced by immunoSEQ multiplex PCR, yet TCRdb's version contains in-frame clones alone and is incomplete. Among around 360,000 clones listed, more than 70% were seen once. Categorization into cohorts depended on clinical history that participants reported. The sequenced sample was PBMCs or T cells enriched from blood (not recorded which). The source is a man aged 35 to 55 in a cohort exposed to, infected with or recovered from COVID-19 (not recorded which). The chain employs TRBV6-5 and TRBJ1-5; D is uncertain. CDR3 sequence reads: CASREMSDQPQHF. CDR3 nucleotide sequence: TGTGCCAGCAGGGAGATGAGCGATCAGCCCCAGCATTTT.